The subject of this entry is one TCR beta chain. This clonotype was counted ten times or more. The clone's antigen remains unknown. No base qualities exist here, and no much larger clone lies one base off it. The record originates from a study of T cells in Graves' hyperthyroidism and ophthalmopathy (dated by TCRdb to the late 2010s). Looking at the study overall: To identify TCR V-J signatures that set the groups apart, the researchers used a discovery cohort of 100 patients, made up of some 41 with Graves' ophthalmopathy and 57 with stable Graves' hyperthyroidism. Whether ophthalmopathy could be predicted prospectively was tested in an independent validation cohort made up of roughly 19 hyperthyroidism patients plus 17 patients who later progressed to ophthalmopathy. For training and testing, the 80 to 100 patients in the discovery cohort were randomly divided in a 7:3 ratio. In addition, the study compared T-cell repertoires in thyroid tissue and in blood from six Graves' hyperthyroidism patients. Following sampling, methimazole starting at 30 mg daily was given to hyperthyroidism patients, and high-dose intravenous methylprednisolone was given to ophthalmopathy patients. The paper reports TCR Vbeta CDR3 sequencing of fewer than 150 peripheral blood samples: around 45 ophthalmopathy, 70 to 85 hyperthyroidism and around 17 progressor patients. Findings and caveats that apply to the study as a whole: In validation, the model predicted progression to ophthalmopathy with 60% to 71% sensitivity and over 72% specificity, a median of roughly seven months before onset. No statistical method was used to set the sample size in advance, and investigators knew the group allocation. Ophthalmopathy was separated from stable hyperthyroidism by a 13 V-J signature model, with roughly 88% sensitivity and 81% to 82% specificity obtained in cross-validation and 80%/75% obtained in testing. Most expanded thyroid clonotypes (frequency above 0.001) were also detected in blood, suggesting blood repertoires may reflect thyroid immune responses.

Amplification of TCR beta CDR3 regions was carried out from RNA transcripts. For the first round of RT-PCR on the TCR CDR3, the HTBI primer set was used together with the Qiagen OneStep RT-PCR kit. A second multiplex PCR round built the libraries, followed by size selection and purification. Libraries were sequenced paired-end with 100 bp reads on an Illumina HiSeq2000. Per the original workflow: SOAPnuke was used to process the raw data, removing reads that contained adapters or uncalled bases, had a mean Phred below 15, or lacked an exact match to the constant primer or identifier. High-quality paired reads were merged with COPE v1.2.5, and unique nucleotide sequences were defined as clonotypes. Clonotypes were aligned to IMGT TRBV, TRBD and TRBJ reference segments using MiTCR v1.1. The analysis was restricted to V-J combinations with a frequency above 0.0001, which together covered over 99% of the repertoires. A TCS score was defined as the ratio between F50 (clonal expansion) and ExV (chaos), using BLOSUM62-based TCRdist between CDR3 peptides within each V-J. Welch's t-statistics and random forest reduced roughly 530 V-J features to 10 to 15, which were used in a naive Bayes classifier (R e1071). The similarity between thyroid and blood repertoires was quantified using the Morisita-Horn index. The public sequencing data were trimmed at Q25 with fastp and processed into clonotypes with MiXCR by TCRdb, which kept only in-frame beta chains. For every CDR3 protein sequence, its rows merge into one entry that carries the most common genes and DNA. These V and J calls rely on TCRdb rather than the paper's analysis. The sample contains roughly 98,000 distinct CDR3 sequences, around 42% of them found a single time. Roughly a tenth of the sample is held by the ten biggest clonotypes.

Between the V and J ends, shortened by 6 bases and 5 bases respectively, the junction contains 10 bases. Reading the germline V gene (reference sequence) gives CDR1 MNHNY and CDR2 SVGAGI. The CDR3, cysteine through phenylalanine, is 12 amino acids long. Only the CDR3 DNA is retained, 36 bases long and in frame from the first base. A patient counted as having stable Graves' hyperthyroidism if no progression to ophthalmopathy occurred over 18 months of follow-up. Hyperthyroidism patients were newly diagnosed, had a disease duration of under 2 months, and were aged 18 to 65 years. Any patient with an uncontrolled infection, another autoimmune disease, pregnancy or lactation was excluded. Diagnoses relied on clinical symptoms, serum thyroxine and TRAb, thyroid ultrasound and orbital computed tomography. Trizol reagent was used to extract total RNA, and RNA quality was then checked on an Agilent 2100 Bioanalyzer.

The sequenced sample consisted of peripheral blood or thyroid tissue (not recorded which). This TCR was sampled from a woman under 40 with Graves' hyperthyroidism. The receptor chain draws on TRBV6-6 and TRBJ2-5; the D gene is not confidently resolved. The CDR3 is CASSPGPETQYF. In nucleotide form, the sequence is TGTGCCAGCAGCCCCGGACCGGAGACCCAGTACTTC.